These 18 T cell receptor beta chains were sequenced from one sample in a study of regulatory dendritic cells for organ transplantation. Produced via immunoSEQ multiplex PCR; TCRdb's table is partial and in-frame only. The sample lists some 35,000 clones, about nine tenths seen once, with approximately 0.11% in the top ten. Sequenced: naive CD8+ T cells from blood. The subset was: CD45RA+ naive T cells. These receptors came from a human donor in good health.

The rearrangement joins TRBV2 to TRBJ1-2, with D uncertain. The germline V gene encodes CDR1 SNHLY and CDR2 FYNNEI. The CDR3 length is 15 residues. The germline V and J ends were trimmed by 2 bases and 8 bases, with 18 bases remaining between them. The CDR3, as DNA: TGTGCCAGCAGTGAATCGTTGTGGGGAGTGGGAGGCTACACCTTC. Translation: CASSESLWGVGGYTF.

V and J are TRBV7-9 and TRBJ1-2, with a weak D call TRBD1 (6 bases). The germline CDR1 and CDR2 sequences are SEHNR and FQNEAQ (reference sequence). The CDR3 runs to 13 residues. Between the trimmed V and J ends, which lost 5 bases and 7 bases, there was a span of 14 bases. The CDR3 bases are TGTGCCAGCAGCGCAGCGGGGGGCTCTGGCTACACCTTC. Translation: CASSAAGGSGYTF.

The rearrangement uses TRBV19 and TRBJ2-7; no clear D. V was pared by 5 bases and J by 3 bases, with 5 bases between. Germline V lookup: CDR1 LNHDA, CDR2 SQIVND (reference sequence). This CDR3 region has 11 residues. CDR3 nucleotide sequence: TGTGCCAGTAGTTTCAGCTACGAGCAGTACTTC. It codes for CASSFSYEQYF.

CDR3 protein: CASSLTRTDTQYF. DNA for the CDR3: TGTGCCAGCAGTTTAACTCGCACAGATACGCAGTATTTT. The V and J genes are TRBV28 and TRBJ2-3; D gene uncertain. The CDR3 loop spans 13 amino acids. V gave up 2 bases and J gave up 1 base, with 4 bases separating them. The germline CDR1 and CDR2 sequences are MDHEN and SYDVKM.

J is TRBJ1-2 and V is TRBV5-4; D perhaps matches TRBD1 (6 bases). With 4 bases removed from V and 9 bases from J, the gap between germline ends came to 10 bases. Germline assignment: CDR1 SGHNT and CDR2 YYREEE (reference sequence). The CDR3 loop spans 11 amino acids. The CDR3 here is CASSLDRRYTF. Written as DNA, the CDR3 is TGTGCCAGCAGCCTGGACAGACGCTACACCTTC.

J is TRBJ1-2 and V is TRBV28; the D gene is possibly TRBD1 (6 bases). Germline CDR1 is MDHEN and CDR2 is SYDVKM. This CDR3 region has 12 residues. V gave up 6 bases and J gave up 8 bases, with 13 bases separating them. CDR3 region: CASRIGGGGYTF. CDR3 coding DNA: TGTGCCAGCAGGATAGGAGGGGGAGGCTACACCTTC.

This clone appeared a single time. The chain carries TRBV7-9 and TRBJ2-3, with D hard to call. Trimming stripped 4 bases from V and 9 bases from J, with 17 bases between. This CDR3 is built from 14 residues. The germline gives CDR1 SEHNR, CDR2 FQNEAQ (reference sequence). CDR3 sequence (DNA): TGTGCCAGCAGCTCCAGGACGAATGTGGTAACGCAGTATTTT. This codes for CASSSRTNVVTQYF. Variable domain in full (rest from reference TRBV7-9 and TRBJ2-3): DTGVSQNPRHKITKRGQNVTFRCDPISEHNRLYWYRQTLGQGPEFLTYFQNEAQLEKSRLLSDRFSAERPKGSFSTLEIQRTEQGDSAMYLCASSSRTNVVTQYFGPGTRLTVL.

CDR3: CASSSHGGEAFF. CDR3 bases: TGCGCCAGCAGCTCCCACGGGGGAGAAGCTTTCTTT. This sequence joins TRBV4-3 and TRBJ1-1; TRBD1 is a possible D gene (5 bases). V lost 5 bases to trimming and J lost 8 bases, with 12 bases between them. Germline values: CDR1 LGHNA, CDR2 YSLEER. This CDR3 is built from 12 residues.

V gene TRBV13 combines with J gene TRBJ2-7, with D possibly TRBD1 on 5 matching bases. The germline gives CDR1 PRHDT, CDR2 FYEKMQ (reference sequence). This CDR3 is built from 13 residues. With 5 bases removed from V and 1 base from J, the gap between germline ends came to 9 bases. The CDR3 loop is CASSQRGSYEQYF. The CDR3, as DNA: TGTGCCAGCAGCCAAAGGGGATCCTACGAGCAGTACTTC.

The genes are TRBV27 and TRBJ1-2; possibly TRBD1 for D (5 bases). The CDR3 runs to 16 residues. Germline V gene data show CDR1 as MNHEY and CDR2 as SMNVEV (reference sequence). With 0 bases removed from V and 2 bases from J, the gap between germline ends came to 13 bases. This CDR3 reads CASSLSPGQVNYGYTF. CDR3 coding DNA: TGTGCCAGCAGTTTATCTCCGGGGCAGGTCAACTATGGCTACACCTTC.

This chain links TRBV4-1 with TRBJ2-7, with TRBD2 matching over 8 bases. Germline assignment: CDR1 MGHRA and CDR2 YSYEKL. Losses at the gene ends were 9 bases for V and 3 bases for J; bases not matched to a gene: 10. The CDR3 loop spans 14 amino acids. The DNA of the CDR3 is TGCGCCAGTCGGACTAGCCTCGGTAACTACGAGCAGTACTTC. Translating gives CASRTSLGNYEQYF.

This sequence joins TRBV9 and TRBJ2-3; D is unclear. CDR1 is SGDLS, CDR2 YYNGEE, per germline. Trimming left V 3 bases short and J 2 bases short, with 13 bases between. The CDR3 is 15 residues long. The CDR3 region is CASSARLDPTDTQYF. In nucleotides, the CDR3 is TGTGCCAGCAGCGCGAGACTCGACCCCACAGATACGCAGTATTTT.

This rearrangement joins TRBV9 to TRBJ1-3; D may be TRBD1 (5 bases). Between the trimmed V and J ends, which lost 3 bases and 4 bases, there was a span of 5 bases. Germline loops: CDR1 SGDLS, CDR2 YYNGEE. CDR3 size: 12 residues. The CDR3 region is CASSGDGNTIYF. DNA for the CDR3: TGTGCCAGCAGCGGGGACGGAAACACCATATATTTT.

The gene calls are TRBV7-9 and TRBJ2-7, with 7 bases identical to TRBD1. V was clipped by 5 bases and J by 2 bases; unmatched bases: 21. There are 19 residues in the CDR3. The germline V gene encodes CDR1 SEHNR and CDR2 FQNEAQ (reference sequence). CDR3 in DNA: TGTGCCAGCAGCCAACCTGAAACAGGGGTAAGCAAGAGTCCCTACGAGCAGTACTTC. Its translation: CASSQPETGVSKSPYEQYF. The full variable domain, its missing parts supplied by reference TRBV7-9 and TRBJ2-7, is DTGVSQNPRHKITKRGQNVTFRCDPISEHNRLYWYRQTLGQGPEFLTYFQNEAQLEKSRLLSDRFSAERPKGSFSTLEIQRTEQGDSAMYLCASSQPETGVSKSPYEQYFGPGTRLTVT.

The chain combines TRBV11-2 with TRBJ2-3; D remains unclear. CDR3 length: 11 amino acids. Germline CDR1 is SGHAT and CDR2 is FQNNGV. V lost 7 bases, J lost 7 bases, and 9 bases lay in between. DNA for the CDR3: TGTGCCAGCAAAGAGCTTCATACGCAGTATTTT. It yields the protein CASKELHTQYF. Complete variable domain (other parts from reference TRBV11-2 and TRBJ2-3): EAGVAQSPRYKIIEKRQSVAFWCNPISGHATLYWYQQILGQGPKLLIQFQNNGVVDDSQLPKDRFSAERLKGVDSTLKIQPAKLEDSAVYLCASKELHTQYFGPGTRLTVL.

Concerning this clone itself: Other DNA sequences in this specimen translate into the identical CDR3. J is TRBJ1-3 and V is TRBV9; D is uncertain. The V end lost 3 bases, the J end lost 5 bases, and 0 bases lay between the germline ends. Germline V gene data show CDR1 as SGDLS and CDR2 as YYNGEE. The CDR3 has 10 amino acids. The CDR3 region has the DNA TGTGCCAGCAGCGGAAACACCATATATTTT. This encodes CASSGNTIYF.

V and J are TRBV12-5 and TRBJ1-1; unclear D gene. Germline V CDR1 and CDR2: LGHNT, FRNRAP. CDR3 length equals 11 residues. Trimming pared 0 bases from V and 8 bases from J, leaving 4 bases between. Here the CDR3 reads CASGLVGEAFF. Written as DNA, the CDR3 is TGTGCTAGTGGTTTGGTCGGAGAAGCTTTCTTT.

There are a few counts of this clone. V is TRBV4-3 and J is TRBJ1-2; 7 positions match TRBD1. Germline V lookup: CDR1 LGHNA, CDR2 YSLEER. Trimming at V came to 0 bases and at J to 6 bases, leaving 7 bases not matched to a gene. The CDR3 is made up of 15 amino acids. CDR3 nucleotide sequence: TGCGCCAGCAGCCAAGATGAGACAGGGCTAAATGGCTACACCTTC. This codes for CASSQDETGLNGYTF.